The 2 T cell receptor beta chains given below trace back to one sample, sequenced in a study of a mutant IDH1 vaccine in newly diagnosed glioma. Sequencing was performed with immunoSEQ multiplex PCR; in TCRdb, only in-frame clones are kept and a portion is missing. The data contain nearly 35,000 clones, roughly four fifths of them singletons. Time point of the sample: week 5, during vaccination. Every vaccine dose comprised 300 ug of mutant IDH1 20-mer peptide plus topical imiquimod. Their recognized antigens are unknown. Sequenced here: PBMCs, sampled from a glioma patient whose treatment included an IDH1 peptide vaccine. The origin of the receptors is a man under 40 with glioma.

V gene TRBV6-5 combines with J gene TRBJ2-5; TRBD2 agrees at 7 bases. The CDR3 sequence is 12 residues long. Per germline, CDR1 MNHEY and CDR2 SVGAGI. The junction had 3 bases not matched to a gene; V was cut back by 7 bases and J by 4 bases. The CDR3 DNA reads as TGTGCCAGCAAGAGCGGGGCAGAGACCCAGTACTTC. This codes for CASKSGAETQYF.

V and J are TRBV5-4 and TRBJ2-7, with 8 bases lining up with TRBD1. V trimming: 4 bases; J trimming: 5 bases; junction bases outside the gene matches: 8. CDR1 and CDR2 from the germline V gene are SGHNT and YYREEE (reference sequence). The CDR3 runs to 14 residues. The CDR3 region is CASSPQGAGNEQYF. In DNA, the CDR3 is TGTGCCAGCAGCCCCCAGGGGGCAGGGAACGAGCAGTACTTC.